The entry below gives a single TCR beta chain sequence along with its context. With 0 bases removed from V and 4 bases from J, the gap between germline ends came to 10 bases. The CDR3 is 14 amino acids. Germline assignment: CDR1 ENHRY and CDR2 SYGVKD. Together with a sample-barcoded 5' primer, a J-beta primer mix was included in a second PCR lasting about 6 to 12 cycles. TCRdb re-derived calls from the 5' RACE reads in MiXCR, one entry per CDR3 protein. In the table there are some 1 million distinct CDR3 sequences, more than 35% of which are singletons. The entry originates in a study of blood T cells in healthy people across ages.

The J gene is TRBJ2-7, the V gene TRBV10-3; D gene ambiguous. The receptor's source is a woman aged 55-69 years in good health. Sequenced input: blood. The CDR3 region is CAISESGPRYEQYF. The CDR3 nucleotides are TGTGCCATCAGTGAGTCTGGGCCGAGGTACGAGCAGTACTTC.